The rows below give T cell receptor beta chains drawn from one sample of a study of vaccination and CD4 T cells after COVID-19. These receptors have no identified antigens. Via MiXCR, TCRdb re-called the PCR reads, giving one row per CDR3 protein. The sample includes 20,000 to 30,000 distinct CDR3 sequences, under 55% seen only once; the top ten take roughly 4%. The sequences come from CD4+ T cells from blood, cultured in vitro, collected about 7 months after SARS-CoV-2 vaccination. These receptor sequences come from a human donor who had recovered from COVID-19. The CDR3 runs from the conserved cysteine through the conserved F or W. The D gene is left open where the match is weak. Size tells how often a clone was seen (once, few, many) or the class of an expanded clone, and some rows leave it out.

CDR3: CASSPKGTVQETQYF
DNA: TGTGCCAGCAGCCCCAAGGGTACAGTCCAAGAGACCCAGTACTTC
V: TRBV7-9
D: -
size: -
J: TRBJ2-5

CDR3: CAISPSGSTDTQYF
DNA: TGTGCCATCAGCCCTAGCGGGAGCACAGATACGCAGTATTTT
V: TRBV10-3
D: TRBD2
size: few
J: TRBJ2-3

CDR3: CATRDKADSLAGGSEQFF
DNA: TGTGCCACCAGGGATAAAGCTGATAGCTTGGCTGGCGGGAGTGAGCAGTTCTTC
V: TRBV15
D: TRBD2
size: -
J: TRBJ2-1

CDR3: CASSQGGRGGNQPQHF
DNA: TGCGCCAGCAGCCAGGGAGGACGGGGAGGCAATCAGCCCCAGCATTTT
V: TRBV4-1
D: -
size: -
J: TRBJ1-5

CDR3: CASSDWGGTDTQYF
DNA: TGTGCCAGCAGTGACTGGGGCGGGACAGATACGCAGTATTTT
V: TRBV25-1
D: -
size: few
J: TRBJ2-3

CDR3: CASNPTGDGANVLTF
DNA: TGTGCCAGCAACCCGACAGGGGACGGGGCCAACGTCCTGACTTTC
V: TRBV6-1
D: TRBD1
size: -
J: TRBJ2-6

CDR3: CASSRRGTQGAAETQYF
DNA: TGTGCCAGCAGCCGGAGGGGGACACAGGGAGCGGCGGAGACCCAGTACTTC
V: TRBV5-5
D: -
size: -
J: TRBJ2-5

CDR3: CSARGVRGAGETQYF
DNA: TGCAGTGCTAGAGGAGTCAGAGGGGCCGGGGAGACCCAGTACTTC
V: TRBV20-1
D: -
size: few
J: TRBJ2-5

CDR3: CSARVGLAGLDVSEQYF
DNA: TGCAGTGCTAGAGTGGGACTAGCAGGGCTTGATGTATCCGAGCAGTACTTC
V: TRBV20-1
D: TRBD2
size: few
J: TRBJ2-7

CDR3: CSVRPGGDEAFF
DNA: TGCAGCGTCCGCCCGGGAGGGGATGAAGCTTTCTTT
V: TRBV29-1
D: -
size: -
J: TRBJ1-1

CDR3: CSARDRAALGEQYF
DNA: TGCAGTGCTAGAGATCGGGCAGCCTTGGGCGAGCAGTACTTC
V: TRBV20-1
D: -
size: -
J: TRBJ2-7

CDR3: CASSQDYSGETDTQYF
DNA: TGCGCCAGCAGCCAAGATTATAGCGGGGAAACAGATACGCAGTATTTT
V: TRBV4-3
D: TRBD2
size: -
J: TRBJ2-3

CDR3: CASSRAPSLGEQYF
DNA: TGTGCCAGCAGTAGGGCGCCCTCCCTAGGCGAGCAGTACTTC
V: TRBV2
D: -
size: -
J: TRBJ2-7

CDR3: CSARDAVVSGLAGNYEQYF
DNA: TGCAGTGCTAGAGATGCCGTCGTTTCAGGACTAGCGGGAAACTACGAGCAGTACTTC
V: TRBV20-1
D: TRBD2
size: -
J: TRBJ2-7

CDR3: CASSFPRGYSYEQYF
DNA: TGTGCCAGCAGCTTCCCCAGGGGCTACTCCTACGAGCAGTACTTC
V: TRBV11-3
D: -
size: -
J: TRBJ2-7

CDR3: CASSLAGGGADTQYF
DNA: TGTGCCAGCAGCTTAGCGGGAGGGGGCGCAGATACGCAGTATTTT
V: TRBV7-8
D: -
size: few
J: TRBJ2-3

CDR3: CASSLGGGLAGGLDTQYF
DNA: TGTGCCAGCAGTTTAGGGGGGGGGCTAGCGGGAGGGCTGGATACGCAGTATTTT
V: TRBV28
D: TRBD2
size: -
J: TRBJ2-3

CDR3: CASSQSRGQETQYF
DNA: TGTGCCAGCAGTCAAAGCAGGGGTCAAGAGACCCAGTACTTC
V: TRBV28
D: -
size: few
J: TRBJ2-5

CDR3: CASSLATGRRTEAFF
DNA: TGTGCCAGCAGCTTAGCTACAGGGCGTAGGACTGAAGCTTTCTTT
V: TRBV7-2
D: -
size: -
J: TRBJ1-1

CDR3: CASSLGTGGHNEQYF
DNA: TGTGCCAGCAGCTTAGGGACAGGGGGCCACAATGAGCAGTACTTC
V: TRBV7-2
D: TRBD1
size: -
J: TRBJ2-7

CDR3: CASSQDRVSTDTQYF
DNA: TGTGCCAGCAGCCAAGATCGTGTTAGCACAGATACGCAGTATTTT
V: TRBV4-2
D: -
size: few
J: TRBJ2-3

CDR3: CASSFGGGLFYEQYF
DNA: TGTGCCAGCAGCTTCGGGGGAGGGTTATTTTACGAGCAGTACTTC
V: TRBV7-9
D: TRBD2
size: few
J: TRBJ2-7

CDR3: CASSRDRGQDTQYF
DNA: TGTGCCAGCAGCCGAGACAGGGGGCAGGATACGCAGTATTTT
V: TRBV7-2
D: TRBD1
size: -
J: TRBJ2-3

CDR3: CASSQDRKETQYF
DNA: TGCGCCAGCAGCCAAGATAGGAAGGAGACCCAGTACTTC
V: TRBV4-3
D: -
size: -
J: TRBJ2-5

CDR3: CASSYQGGRPNTEAFF
DNA: TGTGCCAGCAGTTACCAGGGAGGACGGCCGAACACTGAAGCTTTCTTT
V: TRBV6-2/TRBV6-3
D: -
size: few
J: TRBJ1-1

CDR3: CASSYGQRGDYGYTF
DNA: TGTGCCAGCAGTTACGGACAACGAGGGGATTATGGCTACACCTTC
V: TRBV28
D: -
size: -
J: TRBJ1-2